Here is one TCR beta chain with its context. This record belongs to a study of blood T cell repertoires in COVID-19. Study-level background: Acute-phase and convalescent COVID-19 samples originated in the United States, Italy and Spain. The analysed material was cDNA or gDNA that came from T cells, B-cell-depleted T cells, or PBMCs.

Participant ages covered roughly 18 to 89 years across 24 US areas. Recovered status in Cohort 3 required two negative PCRs, clearance, or symptom resolution. Germline V gives CDR1 LNHDA, CDR2 SQIVND (reference sequence). J lost 6 bases, V lost 5 bases, and 5 bases had no gene match. There are 14 residues in the CDR3. Using immunoSEQ multiplex PCR, the repertoire was profiled, and TCRdb retains in-frame clones only, with some absent. The sample holds approximately 190,000 clones, 65% to 85% seen once. The chain uses TRBV19 and TRBJ2-1; 9 nucleotides agree with TRBD1. The source material was PBMCs or T cells enriched from blood (not recorded which). This clonotype originated in a man aged 35 to 55 who had recovered from COVID-19. CDR3 sequence: CASSVTGGGNEQFF. Written as DNA, the CDR3 is TGTGCCAGTAGTGTGACAGGGGGAGGCAATGAGCAGTTCTTC.